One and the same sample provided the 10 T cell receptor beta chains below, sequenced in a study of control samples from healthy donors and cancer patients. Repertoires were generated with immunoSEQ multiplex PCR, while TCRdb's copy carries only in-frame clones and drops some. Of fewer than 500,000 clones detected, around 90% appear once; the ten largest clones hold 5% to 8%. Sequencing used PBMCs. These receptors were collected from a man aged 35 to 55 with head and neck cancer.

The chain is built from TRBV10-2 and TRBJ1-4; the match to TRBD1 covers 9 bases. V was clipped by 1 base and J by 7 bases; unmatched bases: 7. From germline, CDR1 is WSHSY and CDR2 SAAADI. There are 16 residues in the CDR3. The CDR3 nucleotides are TGCGCCAGCAGTGAGTTGCTGGGACAGGGACCTGAAAAACTGTTTTTT. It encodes CASSELLGQGPEKLFF.

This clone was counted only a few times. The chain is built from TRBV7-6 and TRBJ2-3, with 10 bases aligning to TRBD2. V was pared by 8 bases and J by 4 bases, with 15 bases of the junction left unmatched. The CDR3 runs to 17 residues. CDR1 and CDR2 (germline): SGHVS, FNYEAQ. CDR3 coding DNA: TGTGCCAGCGCAGGGGGGGTAGCGGGAGGCCCCCCAGATACGCAGTATTTT. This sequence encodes CASAGGVAGGPPDTQYF. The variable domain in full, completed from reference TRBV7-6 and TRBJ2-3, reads GAGVSQSPRYKVTKRGQDVALRCDPISGHVSLYWYRQALGQGPEFLTYFNYEAQQDKSGLPNDRFSAERPEGSISTLTIQRTEQRDSAMYRCASAGGVAGGPPDTQYFGPGTRLTVL.

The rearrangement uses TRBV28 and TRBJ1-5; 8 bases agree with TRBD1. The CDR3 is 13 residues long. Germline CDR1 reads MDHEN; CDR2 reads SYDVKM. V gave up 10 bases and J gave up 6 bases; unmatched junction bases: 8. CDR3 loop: CAITGTGRQPQHF. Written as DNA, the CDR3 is TGTGCCATCACAGGGACAGGCCGTCAGCCCCAGCATTTT. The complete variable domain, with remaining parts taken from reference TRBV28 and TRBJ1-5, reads DVKVTQSSRYLVKRTGEKVFLECVQDMDHENMFWYRQDPGLGLRLIYFSYDVKMKEKGDIPEGYSVSREKKERFSLILESASTNQTSMYLCAITGTGRQPQHFGDGTRLSIL.

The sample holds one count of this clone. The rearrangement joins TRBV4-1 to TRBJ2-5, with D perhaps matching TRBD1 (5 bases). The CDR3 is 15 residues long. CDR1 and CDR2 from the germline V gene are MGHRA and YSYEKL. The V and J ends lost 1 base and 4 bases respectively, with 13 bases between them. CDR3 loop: CASSQGVAQGETQYF. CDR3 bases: TGCGCCAGCAGCCAAGGCGTAGCCCAGGGAGAGACCCAGTACTTC.

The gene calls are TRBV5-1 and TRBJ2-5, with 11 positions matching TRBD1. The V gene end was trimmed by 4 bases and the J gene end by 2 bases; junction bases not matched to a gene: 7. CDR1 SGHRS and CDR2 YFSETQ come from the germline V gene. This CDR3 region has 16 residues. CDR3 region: CASSRGDRGKQETQYF. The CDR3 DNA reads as TGCGCCAGCAGCCGAGGGGACAGGGGGAAGCAAGAGACCCAGTACTTC.

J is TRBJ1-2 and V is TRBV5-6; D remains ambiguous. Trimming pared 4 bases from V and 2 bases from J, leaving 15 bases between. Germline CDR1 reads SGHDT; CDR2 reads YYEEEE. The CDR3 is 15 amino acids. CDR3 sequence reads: CASSPRAKFNYGYTF. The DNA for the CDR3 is TGTGCCAGCAGCCCCCGGGCCAAATTCAACTATGGCTACACCTTC.

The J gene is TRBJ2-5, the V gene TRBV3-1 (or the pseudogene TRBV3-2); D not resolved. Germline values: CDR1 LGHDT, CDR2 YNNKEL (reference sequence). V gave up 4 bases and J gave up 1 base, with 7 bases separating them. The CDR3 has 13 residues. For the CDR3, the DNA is TGTGCCAGCAGCCCCCCTCTCCAAGAGACCCAGTACTTC. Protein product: CASSPPLQETQYF.

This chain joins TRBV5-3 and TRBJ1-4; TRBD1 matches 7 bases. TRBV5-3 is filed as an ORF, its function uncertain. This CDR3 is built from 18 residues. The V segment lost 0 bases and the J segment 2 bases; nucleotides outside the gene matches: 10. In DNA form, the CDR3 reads TGTGCCAGAAGCTTGGCGGACAGGAGTAAAACGACTAATGAAAAACTGTTTTTT. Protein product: CARSLADRSKTTNEKLFF.

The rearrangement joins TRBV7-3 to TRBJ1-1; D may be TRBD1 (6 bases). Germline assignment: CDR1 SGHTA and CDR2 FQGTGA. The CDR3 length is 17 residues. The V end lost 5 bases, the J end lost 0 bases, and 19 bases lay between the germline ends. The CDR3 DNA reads TGTGCCAGCAGCCAAACCCGGTGGGAGGGGGTGAACACTGAAGCTTTCTTT. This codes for CASSQTRWEGVNTEAFF.

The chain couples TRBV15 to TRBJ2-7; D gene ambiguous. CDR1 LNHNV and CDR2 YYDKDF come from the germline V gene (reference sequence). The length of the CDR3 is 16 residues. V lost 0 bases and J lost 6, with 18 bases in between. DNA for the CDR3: TGTGCCACCAGCAGAGATTTAAATAGGTCCCCCGGCGAGCAGTACTTC. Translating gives CATSRDLNRSPGEQYF.